These 5 T cell receptor beta chains were sequenced from one sample in a study of OX40 agonist ivuxolimab in advanced cancers. TCRdb's table, derived via immunoSEQ multiplex PCR, lists solely in-frame clones and lacks some. The sample lists about 82,000 clones, 85% to 90% occurring once. This specimen was CD4+ or CD8+ T cells sorted from blood, taken in a trial of the OX40 agonist ivuxolimab. The receptors here all came from an adult with an advanced solid tumor such as melanoma, head and neck, liver or kidney cancer.

The genes are TRBV11-3 and TRBJ1-1, with D hard to call. V gave up 4 bases and J gave up 10 bases, with 13 bases separating them. CDR3 length: 12 amino acids. Germline CDR1 reads SGHNT; CDR2 reads YENEEA. Here the CDR3 DNA reads TGTGCCAGCAGCTACGGACCAGGAGGAGCTTTCTTT. It yields the protein CASSYGPGGAFF.

The rearrangement links TRBV11-2 to TRBJ2-2; D is ambiguous. The CDR3 consists of 16 residues. Germline V gene lookup returns CDR1 SGHAT and CDR2 FQNNGV. Trimming took 5 bases from V and 4 from J, leaving 17 bases between them. CDR3 DNA: TGTGCCAGCAGCGCTATAGGACGCCTGTTCACCGGGGAGCTGTTTTTT. Protein sequence: CASSAIGRLFTGELFF.

This clone was observed a handful of times. The chain employs TRBV28 and TRBJ2-7; D uncertain. CDR3 length: 14 amino acids. Trimming stripped 2 bases from V and 3 bases from J, with 11 bases between. CDR1 is MDHEN, CDR2 SYDVKM, per germline. The CDR3 loop is CASSLVESYYEQYF. DNA of the CDR3: TGTGCCAGCAGTTTAGTTGAGAGTTACTACGAGCAGTACTTC.

The rearrangement joins TRBV11-2 to TRBJ2-2, with D perhaps given as TRBD1 or TRBD2 (6 bases each). V was clipped by 5 bases and J by 4 bases, with 14 bases between them. The CDR3 is 15 amino acids. The germline CDR1 and CDR2 sequences are SGHAT and FQNNGV. CDR3 nucleotide sequence: TGTGCCAGCAGCGGCCTCCGGGGGCGCACCGGGGAGCTGTTTTTT. It translates to CASSGLRGRTGELFF.

The chain combines TRBV30 with TRBJ2-7; D is uncertain. Germline V lookup: CDR1 GTSNPN, CDR2 SVGIG (reference sequence). This CDR3 has 14 amino acids. Trimming shortened V by 2 bases and J by 3 bases, and 14 bases separated the two germline ends. The CDR3 DNA is TGTGCCTGGAGTCCCGGTTCCCAGCGCTACGAGCAGTACTTC. It encodes CAWSPGSQRYEQYF.